What follows are 27 T cell receptor beta chains derived from one specimen sequenced in a study of blood T cell repertoires in COVID-19. Using immunoSEQ multiplex PCR, the repertoire was profiled, and TCRdb retains in-frame clones only, with some absent. Of under 300,000 clones in the sample, 85% to 95% were seen once. Material: peripheral blood. The receptors shown here come from a man aged 30 to 39 with COVID-19, enrolled during active disease.

In its sample, this clone was seen once. The gene calls are TRBV5-4 and TRBJ2-2; 11 nucleotides agree with TRBD2. CDR1 and CDR2 from the germline V gene are SGHNT and YYREEE (reference sequence). The CDR3 has 15 residues. Unmatched junction bases numbered 3, after V lost 3 bases and J lost 5 bases. The CDR3 nucleotides read TGTGCCAGCAGCTCGGCTAGCGGGGGGACCGGGGAGCTGTTTTTT. Protein: CASSSASGGTGELFF.

The chain employs TRBV5-3 and TRBJ1-2; no definite D call. TRBV5-3 carries the ORF label, with uncertain function. The V end was cut by 1 base, the J end by 4 bases, with 8 bases between. This CDR3 has 13 amino acids. The CDR3 DNA reads as TGTGCCAGAAGCTTGTTCAGTTTCTATGGCTACACCTTC. Amino acid sequence: CARSLFSFYGYTF.

J is TRBJ1-5 and V is TRBV2, with TRBD1 matching 10 bases. The V gene end was trimmed by 6 bases and the J gene end by 1 base; junction bases not matched to a gene: 3. The germline V gene encodes CDR1 SNHLY and CDR2 FYNNEI. There are 15 residues in the CDR3. CDR3 bases: TGTGCCAGCAGAAGGGACAGGGGAAGCAATCAGCCCCAGCATTTT. Its protein product is CASRRDRGSNQPQHF.

The chain combines TRBV27 with TRBJ1-2; 8 bases align to TRBD1. CDR1 and CDR2 from the germline V gene are MNHEY and SMNVEV (reference sequence). The CDR3 runs to 14 residues. J lost 8 bases, V lost 0 bases, and 5 bases had no gene match. The CDR3 bases are TGTGCCAGCAGTTTATCGTCAGGGGGCTCGGGCTACACCTTC. The encoded protein is CASSLSSGGSGYTF.

The rearrangement uses TRBV18 and TRBJ2-4, with 10 bases aligning to TRBD1. The CDR3 sequence is 13 residues long. After removal of 2 bases from V and 8 bases from J, the junction contained 0 bases not matched to a gene. Germline V gives CDR1 KGHSH, CDR2 LQKENI. The DNA for the CDR3 is TGTGCCAGCTCACCAGGACAGGGGGACATTCAGTACTTC. Translated, it gives CASSPGQGDIQYF.

V is TRBV6-5 and J is TRBJ1-4; TRBD1 might be the D (6 bases). The CDR3 consists of 13 residues. Per the germline V gene, CDR1 is MNHEY and CDR2 is SVGAGI. The V gene lost 4 bases and the J gene lost 6 bases, with 9 bases spanning the gap. In DNA, the CDR3 is TGTGCCAGCAGTTCACAGGGAGATGAAAAACTGTTTTTT. Its protein product is CASSSQGDEKLFF.

This clone was found once. This chain joins TRBV11-3 and TRBJ2-5, with a weak D call TRBD2 (7 bases). Between the trimmed V and J ends, which lost 0 bases and 6 bases, there was a span of 8 bases. This CDR3 contains 13 residues. CDR1 and CDR2 from the germline V gene are SGHNT and YENEEA. The chain's CDR3 is CASSLEGGQTQYF. In nucleotides, the CDR3 is TGTGCCAGCAGCTTAGAGGGGGGGCAGACCCAGTACTTC. Full variable domain (remainder filled in from reference TRBV11-3 and TRBJ2-5): EAGVVQSPRYKIIEKKQPVAFWCNPISGHNTLYWYLQNLGQGPELLIRYENEEAVDDSQLPKDRFSAERLKGVDSTLKIQPAELGDSAVYLCASSLEGGQTQYFGPGTRLLVL.

The rearrangement uses TRBV3-1 (or the pseudogene TRBV3-2) and TRBJ1-2; no clear D. Trimming took 2 bases from V and 8 from J, leaving 9 bases between them. CDR1 is LGHDT, CDR2 YNNKEL, per germline (reference sequence). CDR3 length: 12 amino acids. In nucleotides, the CDR3 is TGTGCCAGCAGCCAATCCGAGCTCGGCTACACCTTC. As protein: CASSQSELGYTF.

The gene calls are TRBV7-9 and TRBJ2-7, with a weak D call TRBD2 (6 bases). Trimming removed 6 bases from V and 7 bases from J, with 22 bases in between. Germline V CDR1 and CDR2: SEHNR, FQNEAQ (reference sequence). The CDR3 is made up of 15 amino acids. CDR3 sequence: CASSYPGGRQQEQYF. CDR3 nucleotides: TGTGCCAGCAGTTACCCCGGGGGAAGGCAGCAAGAGCAGTACTTC.

This clone appeared a few times. V gene TRBV15 combines with J gene TRBJ2-7, with TRBD1 matching 9 bases. Germline lookup yields CDR1 LNHNV and CDR2 YYDKDF (reference sequence). Trimming at V came to 2 bases and at J to 9 bases, leaving 20 bases not matched to a gene. The CDR3 sequence is 18 residues long. The CDR3 region has the DNA TGTGCCACCAGCAGACAAACAGGGGGCGAAGGGTTTCTACGAGTGCAGTACTTC. The encoded protein is CATSRQTGGEGFLRVQYF.

In regard to this clone: The limits of the CDR3 on the DNA are not certain, so only TCRdb's listed CDR3 is given. The chain uses TRBV6-5 and TRBJ1-4; the table's D gene call, TRBD1, was not cross checked with the DNA. The CDR3 spans 15 residues, counting both ends. Germline V lookup: CDR1 MNHEY, CDR2 SVGAGI. CDR3 loop: CASRRFGPGGEKLFF.

The chain recombines TRBV29-1 with TRBJ2-3, with D tentatively TRBD2 (5 bases). V lost 3 bases to trimming and J lost 4 bases, with 8 bases between them. CDR3 length: 12 amino acids. Germline CDR1 and CDR2: SQVTM and ANQGSEA. CDR3 sequence (DNA): TGCAGCGTTGATCGGGGTTCAGATACGCAGTATTTT. Encoded protein: CSVDRGSDTQYF.

The V call is TRBV10-3, the J call TRBJ2-1, with TRBD1 matching over 8 bases. Germline CDR1 ENHRY, CDR2 SYGVKD. This CDR3 contains 14 residues. The V and J ends lost 7 bases and 13 bases, in that order; junction bases with no gene match: 15. The DNA for the CDR3 is TGTGCCATCACTTCCGGCGTAGACAGGGGTGTTCAGTTCTTC. Translating gives CAITSGVDRGVQFF.

A word on this clone: The DNA is left out, because the CDR3 cannot be placed on it with certainty; the CDR3 is given as TCRdb lists it. The chain employs TRBV9 and TRBJ1-4; TRBD1, the table's D call, lacks a check against the DNA. The CDR3 sequence runs 16 residues, both termini included. The germline V gene encodes CDR1 SGDLS and CDR2 YYNGEE. The chain's CDR3 is CASSVGPGQVNEKLFF.

V is TRBV27 and J is TRBJ2-3; 7 bases line up with TRBD1. With 0 bases clipped from V and 7 bases from J, the junction kept 16 bases outside the gene matches. CDR1 and CDR2 (germline): MNHEY, SMNVEV (reference sequence). The length of the CDR3 is 18 residues. The CDR3 protein is CASSLSKGAREGWHTQYF. The CDR3 nucleotides read TGTGCCAGCAGTTTATCGAAGGGGGCTAGGGAAGGGTGGCATACGCAGTATTTT.

The chain joins TRBV19 to TRBJ1-2; 7 bases agree with TRBD1. Per the germline V gene, CDR1 is LNHDA and CDR2 is SQIVND (reference sequence). V lost 8 bases and J lost 5; bases outside the gene matches: 14. CDR3 size: 15 residues. Written as DNA, the CDR3 is TGTGCCAGTGGCCCCTCCGGGACAGCTTCATATGGCTACACCTTC. Amino acid sequence: CASGPSGTASYGYTF.

This clone was recorded only once. Here the CDR3 DNA reads TGCGCCAGCAGCTTTGCCGGGGTTAAAGGCACTGAAGCTTTCTTT. It is translated as CASSFAGVKGTEAFF. The chain employs TRBV5-1 and TRBJ1-1; D ambiguous. Germline V gives CDR1 SGHRS, CDR2 YFSETQ. V gave up 2 bases and J gave up 4 bases, with 15 bases separating them. The CDR3 is 15 residues long. Together with reference TRBV5-1 and TRBJ1-1, the CDR3 gives the full variable domain: KAGVTQTPRYLIKTRGQQVTLSCSPISGHRSVSWYQQTPGQGLQFLFEYFSETQRNKGNFPGRFSGRQFSNSRSEMNVSTLELGDSALYLCASSFAGVKGTEAFFGQGTRLTVV.

Comments on this clone: Other DNA sequences within the sample encode an identical CDR3. The V gene is TRBV30, the J gene TRBJ1-5; D possibly corresponds to TRBD1 (5 bases). The CDR3 length is 13 residues. Germline-derived CDR1 and CDR2 are GTSNPN and SVGIG (reference sequence). The V and J ends lost 0 bases and 7 bases respectively, with 10 bases between them. The CDR3 DNA reads as TGTGCCTGGAGTGTAGCGGGGGACCAGCCCCAGCATTTT. This encodes CAWSVAGDQPQHF.

The chain combines TRBV6-1 with TRBJ2-3; no clear D gene. Germline V gene sequence: CDR1 MNHNS, CDR2 SASEGT. V lost 2 bases, J lost 4 bases, and 4 bases lay in between. CDR3 length equals 12 residues. The DNA for the CDR3 is TGTGCCAGCAGTGAAAACTCAGATACGCAGTATTTT. Protein product: CASSENSDTQYF.

As for this clone: Other DNA sequences in this specimen translate into the identical CDR3. The rearrangement links TRBV19 to TRBJ1-2; D possibly corresponds to TRBD1 (6 bases). Germline CDR1 and CDR2: LNHDA and SQIVND (reference sequence). The CDR3 has 14 amino acids. With 3 bases removed from V and 2 bases from J, the gap between germline ends came to 10 bases. The CDR3 protein is CASSIAGTNYGYTF. The CDR3 bases are TGTGCCAGTAGTATCGCCGGGACAAACTATGGCTACACCTTC.

For the CDR3, the DNA is TGTGCCAGCTCACCACTTCCCGGGATTGGGTCCTACGAGCAGTACTTC. Protein: CASSPLPGIGSYEQYF. The chain carries TRBV18 and TRBJ2-7, with TRBD2 as a possible D gene (5 bases). This CDR3 is built from 16 residues. The V end lost 1 base, the J end lost 1 base, and 14 bases lay between the germline ends. Per the germline V gene, CDR1 is KGHSH and CDR2 is LQKENI.

The chain carries TRBV19 and TRBJ1-3; the match to TRBD1 covers 7 bases. This CDR3 is built from 16 residues. Germline CDR1 reads LNHDA; CDR2 reads SQIVND (reference sequence). With V trimmed by 7 bases and J by 0 bases, 9 bases remained unmatched. CDR3 nucleotide sequence: TGTGCCAGTACCCTGGACAGGACCTTCTCTGGAAACACCATATATTTT. This gives the protein CASTLDRTFSGNTIYF.

The rearrangement uses TRBV7-7 and TRBJ2-2; the D is unclear. The V end lost 3 bases, the J end lost 0 bases, and 8 bases lay between the germline ends. Germline values: CDR1 SSHAT, CDR2 FNYEAQ (reference sequence). The CDR3 contains 15 residues. The CDR3 here is CASSFSRSNTGELFF. CDR3 nucleotide sequence: TGTGCCAGCAGCTTCTCCAGGTCGAACACCGGGGAGCTGTTTTTT. The variable domain in full, completed from reference TRBV7-7 and TRBJ2-2, reads GAGVSQSPRYKVTKRGQDVTLRCDPISSHATLYWYQQALGQGPEFLTYFNYEAQPDKSGLPSDRFSAERPEGSISTLTIQRTEQRDSAMYRCASSFSRSNTGELFFGEGSRLTVL.

The V and J genes are TRBV6-1 and TRBJ1-4, with D possibly TRBD1 on 5 matching bases. The CDR3 consists of 15 residues. The V gene lost 1 base and the J gene lost 8 bases, with 14 bases spanning the gap. CDR1 MNHNS and CDR2 SASEGT come from the germline V gene. The CDR3 here is CASSEERGFWEKLFF. CDR3 sequence (DNA): TGTGCCAGCAGTGAAGAAAGGGGATTTTGGGAAAAACTGTTTTTT.

The chain links TRBV5-5 to TRBJ1-1, with 10 positions matching TRBD1. Germline V gene sequence: CDR1 SGHKS, CDR2 YYEKEE (reference sequence). This CDR3 has 15 amino acids. Trimming removed 3 bases from V and 5 bases from J; junction bases left unmatched: 7. CDR3 DNA sequence: TGTGCCAGCAGCTGGGGGACAGGGGCAGAGACTGAAGCTTTCTTT. This codes for CASSWGTGAETEAFF.

The rearrangement joins TRBV5-4 to TRBJ1-3, with D hard to call. The V end was cut by 2 bases, the J end by 2 bases, with 8 bases between. The germline V gene has CDR1 SGHNT and CDR2 YYREEE (reference sequence). The CDR3 contains 14 residues. The CDR3 here is CASSLKGAGNTIYF. DNA for the CDR3: TGTGCCAGCAGCTTAAAAGGAGCTGGAAACACCATATATTTT.

The V call is TRBV6-5, the J call TRBJ1-1, with a tentative D call TRBD1 (5 bases). Trimming shortened V by 9 bases and J by 1 base, and 6 bases separated the two germline ends. CDR3 length: 11 residues. Germline V gene data show CDR1 as MNHEY and CDR2 as SVGAGI. The CDR3 coding sequence is TGTGCCAGTGACAGGAACACTGAAGCTTTCTTT. This gives the protein CASDRNTEAFF.